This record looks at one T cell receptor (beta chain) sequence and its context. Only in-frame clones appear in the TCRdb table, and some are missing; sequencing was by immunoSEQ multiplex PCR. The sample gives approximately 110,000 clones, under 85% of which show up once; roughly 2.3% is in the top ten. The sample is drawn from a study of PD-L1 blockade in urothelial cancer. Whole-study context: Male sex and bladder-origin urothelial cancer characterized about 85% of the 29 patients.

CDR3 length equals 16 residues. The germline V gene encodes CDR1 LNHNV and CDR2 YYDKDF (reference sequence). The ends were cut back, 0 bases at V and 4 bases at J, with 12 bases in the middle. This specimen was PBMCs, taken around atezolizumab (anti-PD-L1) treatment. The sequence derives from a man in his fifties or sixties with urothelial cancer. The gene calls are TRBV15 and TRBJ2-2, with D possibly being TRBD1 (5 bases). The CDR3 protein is CATSRDLGRATGELFF. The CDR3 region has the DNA TGTGCCACCAGCAGAGATCTAGGCAGGGCCACCGGGGAGCTGTTTTTT.